This passage covers 11 T cell receptor beta chains from one sample sequenced in a study of vaccination and CD4 T cells after COVID-19. These receptors are not linked to any known antigen. As for treatment: approximately nine-day PBMC culture with coronavirus spike peptide pools or control peptides (ViraFEST assay). The Oncomine TCR Beta short-read assay sequenced DNA from cultured CD4+ T cells. One entry per CDR3 protein, called by TCRdb with MiXCR from the PCR reads. Of about 29,000 distinct CDR3 sequences listed, about 66% are singletons. Sequenced material: CD4+ T cells from blood, cultured in vitro, taken after SARS-CoV-2 vaccination. The receptors originated from a human donor who received a COVID-19 vaccine.

The chain carries TRBV10-1 and TRBJ2-3; 9 bases fit TRBD2. The V gene's germline CDR1 is WNHNN and CDR2 SYGVQD (reference sequence). The CDR3 is made up of 17 amino acids. The J segment lost 2 bases and the V segment lost 0 bases, leaving 6 bases of the junction unmatched. CDR3 sequence reads: CASSESSGGTLTDTQYF. Here the CDR3 DNA reads TGCGCCAGCAGTGAGTCGAGCGGGGGGACCCTCACAGATACGCAGTATTTT.

The DNA for the CDR3 is TGTGCCAGCAGTGAGACGACCTACGAGCAGTACTTC. This codes for CASSETTYEQYF. The chain combines TRBV6-1 with TRBJ2-7; D is ambiguous. Germline loops: CDR1 MNHNS, CDR2 SASEGT. This CDR3 contains 12 residues. Trimming took 3 bases from V and 2 from J, leaving 5 bases between them.

The chain recombines TRBV6-1 with TRBJ2-5, with a weak D call TRBD2 (6 bases). Germline CDR1 is MNHNS and CDR2 is SASEGT. This CDR3 spans 16 amino acids. With 2 bases removed from V and 3 bases from J, the gap between germline ends came to 16 bases. The CDR3 nucleotides read TGTGCCAGCAGTGAAACAAAAACGGGGGTCAAAGAGACCCAGTACTTC. Protein product: CASSETKTGVKETQYF.

This clonotype has just one count. J is TRBJ1-5 and V is TRBV19; TRBD1 matches 11 bases. Germline V lookup: CDR1 LNHDA, CDR2 SQIVND (reference sequence). This CDR3 has 16 residues. The junction had 13 bases not matched to a gene; V was cut back by 10 bases and J by 5 bases. The CDR3 nucleotides are TGTGCCACCAGCCCCATTTTGGGACAGGGGGATCAGCCCCAGCATTTT. Translating it yields CATSPILGQGDQPQHF.

This clonotype was observed a few times. DNA of the CDR3: TGTGCCTGGAGTGTCCCACGACTAGCGGGGAGCACAGATACGCAGTATTTT. The encoded protein is CAWSVPRLAGSTDTQYF. J is TRBJ2-3 and V is TRBV30; 11 bases line up with TRBD2. Trimming cost V 0 bases and J 0 bases; bases outside gene matches: 5. The CDR3 is 17 amino acids. CDR1 is GTSNPN, CDR2 SVGIG, per germline (reference sequence).

This chain uses TRBV18 with TRBJ2-7; 10 nucleotides line up with TRBD1. Germline loops: CDR1 KGHSH, CDR2 LQKENI. This CDR3 has 16 residues. Germline trimming cut 0 bases from V and 3 bases from J; bases unmatched to any gene: 5. The CDR3 bases are TGTGCCAGCTCACCACCGAGACAGGGGGCATACTACGAGCAGTACTTC. Its translation: CASSPPRQGAYYEQYF.

The chain carries TRBV30 and TRBJ2-5; D assignment may be TRBD1 or TRBD2 (6 bases each). Trimming removed 2 bases from V and 2 bases from J, with 15 bases in between. Germline V lookup: CDR1 GTSNPN, CDR2 SVGIG (reference sequence). The CDR3 extends over 15 amino acids. Here the CDR3 DNA reads TGTGCCTGGAGTCCCCCGGGGGCGGAACAAGAGACCCAGTACTTC. This codes for CAWSPPGAEQETQYF.

This chain joins TRBV2 and TRBJ2-4; D gene uncertain. The CDR3 loop spans 16 amino acids. The germline V gene encodes CDR1 SNHLY and CDR2 FYNNEI. Trimming took off 6 bases at V and 0 bases at J, with 15 bases between the two ends. The CDR3 coding sequence is TGTGCCAGCAGCAAAAGTATGACACTAGCCAAAAACATTCAGTACTTC. Translating it yields CASSKSMTLAKNIQYF. The entire variable domain, with the rest obtained from reference TRBV2 and TRBJ2-4, is as follows: EPEVTQTPSHQVTQMGQEVILRCVPISNHLYFYWYRQILGQKVEFLVSFYNNEISEKSEIFDDQFSVERPDGSNFTLKIRSTKLEDSAMYFCASSKSMTLAKNIQYFGAGTRLSVL.

In this sample, this clonotype turned up a few times. The J gene is TRBJ1-6, the V gene TRBV6-5, with D perhaps matching TRBD1 (5 bases). CDR1 and CDR2 (germline): MNHEY, SVGAGI. V dropped 6 bases and J dropped 0 bases, with 18 bases sitting between them. This CDR3 has 18 amino acids. The CDR3 sequence is CASRDSGLSSSYNSPLHF. The CDR3 DNA reads TGTGCCAGCAGAGACTCGGGGCTATCGAGCTCCTATAATTCACCCCTCCACTTT.

Only a few counts were recorded for this clonotype. This rearrangement joins TRBV12-3 or TRBV12-4 to TRBJ1-2; 11 nucleotides match TRBD1. After removal of 5 bases from V and 2 bases from J, the junction contained 10 bases not matched to a gene. This CDR3 has 17 residues. CDR3 sequence: CASSPHRTGGKNYGYTF. For the CDR3, the DNA is TGTGCCAGCAGTCCCCACCGGACAGGGGGCAAGAACTATGGCTACACCTTC.

The genes are TRBV28 and TRBJ2-5; 7 nucleotides align to TRBD2. This CDR3 comprises 15 residues. J lost 1 base, V lost 11 bases, and 13 bases had no gene match. Looked up from germline, CDR1 is MDHEN and CDR2 is SYDVKM. The CDR3 nucleotides read TGTGCCTCCACCCCACGGGGGGAGGGCCAAGAGACCCAGTACTTC. Amino acids: CASTPRGEGQETQYF. Filled out from reference TRBV28 and TRBJ2-5, the complete variable domain reads DVKVTQSSRYLVKRTGEKVFLECVQDMDHENMFWYRQDPGLGLRLIYFSYDVKMKEKGDIPEGYSVSREKKERFSLILESASTNQTSMYLCASTPRGEGQETQYFGPGTRLLVL.